This TCR beta chain was recovered during a study of CD8 T cells in Susac syndrome. Background on the study: Among the sequenced Susac syndrome patients, more than five had active disease while about 8 were in remission. When blood was collected, patients with Susac syndrome were therapy-naive, were taking corticosteroids, or were receiving intravenous immunoglobulin alone.

RNA was extracted with the RNeasy kit, and a quantity of about 0.5 to 1 ug was reverse transcribed using random hexamers. TCRdb recomputed calls from the immunoSEQ multiplex PCR reads with MiXCR, one row per CDR3 protein. The repertoire consists of about 140,000 distinct CDR3 sequences, with just under 95% occurring once and the leading ten covering more than 0.11%. General study results and limits: Only a relatively small number of individuals were included in the TCR sequencing and HLA analysis.

Details on this clonotype: Antigen unknown.

The authors sequenced TCR beta from blood CD8+ and CD4+ T cells. This clonotype was sampled from a human donor with Susac syndrome. Sequencing was performed on CD4+ T cells from PBMCs.

CDR3 sequence reads: CSARDDNQETQYF. DNA of the CDR3: TGCAGTGCTAGAGATGACAACCAAGAGACCCAGTACTTC. This chain connects TRBV20-1 to TRBJ2-5; no clear D. Germline loops: CDR1 DFQATT, CDR2 SNEGSKA (reference sequence). This CDR3 is built from 13 residues. Trimming took 0 bases from V and 0 from J, leaving 5 bases between them.